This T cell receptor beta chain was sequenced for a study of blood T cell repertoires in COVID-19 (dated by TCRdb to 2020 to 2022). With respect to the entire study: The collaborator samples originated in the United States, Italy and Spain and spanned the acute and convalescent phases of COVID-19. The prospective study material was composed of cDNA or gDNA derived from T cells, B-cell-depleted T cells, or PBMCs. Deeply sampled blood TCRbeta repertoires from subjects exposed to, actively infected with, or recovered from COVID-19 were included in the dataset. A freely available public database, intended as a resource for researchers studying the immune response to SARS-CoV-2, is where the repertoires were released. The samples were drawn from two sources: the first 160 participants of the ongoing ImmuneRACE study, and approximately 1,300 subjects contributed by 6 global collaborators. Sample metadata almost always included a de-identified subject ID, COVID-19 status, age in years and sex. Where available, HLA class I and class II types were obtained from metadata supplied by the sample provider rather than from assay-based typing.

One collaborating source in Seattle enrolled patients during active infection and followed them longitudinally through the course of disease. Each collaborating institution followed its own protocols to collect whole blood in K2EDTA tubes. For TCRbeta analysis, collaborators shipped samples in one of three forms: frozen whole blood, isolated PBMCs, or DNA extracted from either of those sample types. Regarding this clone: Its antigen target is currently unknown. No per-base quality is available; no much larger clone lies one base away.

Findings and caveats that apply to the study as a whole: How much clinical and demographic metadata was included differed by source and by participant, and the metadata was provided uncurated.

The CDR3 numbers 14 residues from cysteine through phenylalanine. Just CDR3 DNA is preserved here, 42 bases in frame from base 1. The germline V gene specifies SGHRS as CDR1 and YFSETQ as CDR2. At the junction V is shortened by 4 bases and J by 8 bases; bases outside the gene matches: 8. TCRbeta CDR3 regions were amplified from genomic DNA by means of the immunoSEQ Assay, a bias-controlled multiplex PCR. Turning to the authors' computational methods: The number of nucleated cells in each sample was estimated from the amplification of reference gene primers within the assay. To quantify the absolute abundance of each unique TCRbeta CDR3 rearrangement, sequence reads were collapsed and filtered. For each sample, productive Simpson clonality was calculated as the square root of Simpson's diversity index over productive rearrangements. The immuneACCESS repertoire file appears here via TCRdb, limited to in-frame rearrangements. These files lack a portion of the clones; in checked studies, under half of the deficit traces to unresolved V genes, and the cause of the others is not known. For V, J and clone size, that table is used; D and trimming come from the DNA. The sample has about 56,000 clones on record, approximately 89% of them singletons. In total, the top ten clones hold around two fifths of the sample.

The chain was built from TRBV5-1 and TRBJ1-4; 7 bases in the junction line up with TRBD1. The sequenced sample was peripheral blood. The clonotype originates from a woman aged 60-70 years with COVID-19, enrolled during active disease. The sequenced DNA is TGCGCCAGCAGCCAACTAGACAGGGACGAAAAACTGTTTTTT. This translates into CASSQLDRDEKLFF.